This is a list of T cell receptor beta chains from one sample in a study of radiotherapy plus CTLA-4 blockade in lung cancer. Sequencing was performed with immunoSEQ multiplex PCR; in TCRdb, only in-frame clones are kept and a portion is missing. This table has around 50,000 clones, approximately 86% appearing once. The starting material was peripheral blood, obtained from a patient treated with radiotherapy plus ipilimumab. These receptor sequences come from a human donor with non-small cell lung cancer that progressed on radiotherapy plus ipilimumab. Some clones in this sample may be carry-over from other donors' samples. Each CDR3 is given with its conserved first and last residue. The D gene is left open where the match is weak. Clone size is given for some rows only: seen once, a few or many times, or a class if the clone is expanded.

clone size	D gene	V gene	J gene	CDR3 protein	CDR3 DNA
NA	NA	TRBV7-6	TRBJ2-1	CASSLATEYNEQFF	TGTGCCAGCAGCTTGGCGACAGAATACAATGAGCAGTTCTTC
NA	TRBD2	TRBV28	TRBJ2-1	CASSWTSGGLEQFF	TGTGCCAGCAGTTGGACTAGCGGGGGGCTTGAGCAGTTCTTC
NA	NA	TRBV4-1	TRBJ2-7	CASSQSGGGGYEQYF	TGCGCCAGCAGCCAGTCTGGGGGCGGTGGCTACGAGCAGTACTTC
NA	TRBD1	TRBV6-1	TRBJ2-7	CASSEVGTGRHEQYF	TGTGCCAGCAGTGAAGTTGGGACAGGGAGGCACGAGCAGTACTTC
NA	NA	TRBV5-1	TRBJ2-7	CASRQLAGEGEQYF	TGCGCCAGCAGACAATTGGCGGGCGAAGGTGAGCAGTACTTC
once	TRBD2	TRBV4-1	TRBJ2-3	CASSQAFLAGGRDTQYF	TGCGCCAGCAGCCAAGCTTTTCTAGCGGGAGGTCGAGATACGCAGTATTTT
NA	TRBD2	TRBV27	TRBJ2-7	CASSLGLAGLGEQYF	TGTGCCAGCAGTTTGGGACTAGCGGGGCTGGGAGAGCAGTACTTC
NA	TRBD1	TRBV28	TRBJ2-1	CASSDRGHHYNEQFF	TGTGCCAGCAGTGACAGGGGACATCACTACAATGAGCAGTTCTTC
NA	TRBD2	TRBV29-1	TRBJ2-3	CSVTSGRERLTDTQYF	TGCAGCGTTACTAGCGGGAGGGAGAGGTTAACAGATACGCAGTATTTT
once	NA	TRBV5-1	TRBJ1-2	CASSLGQVWGYGYTF	TGCGCCAGCAGCTTGGGACAGGTGTGGGGCTATGGCTACACCTTC
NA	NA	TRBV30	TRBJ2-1	CAWSSLVSYNEQFF	TGTGCCTGGAGTAGCCTAGTATCCTACAATGAGCAGTTCTTC
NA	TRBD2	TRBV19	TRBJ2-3	CASSVRTSGGSDTQYF	TGTGCCAGTAGTGTCCGGACTAGCGGGGGATCAGATACGCAGTATTTT
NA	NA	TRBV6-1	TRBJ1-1	CASSELIWGREAEAFF	TGTGCCAGCAGTGAATTGATATGGGGGAGGGAGGCTGAAGCTTTCTTT
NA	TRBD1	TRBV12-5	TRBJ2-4	CASGSGGLAKNIQYF	TGTGCTAGTGGCTCAGGGGGTCTAGCCAAAAACATTCAGTACTTC
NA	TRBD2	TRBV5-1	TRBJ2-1	CASSFPAGGSYNEQFF	TGCGCCAGCAGCTTCCCAGCGGGAGGCTCCTACAATGAGCAGTTCTTC
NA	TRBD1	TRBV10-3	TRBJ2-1	CAINPTGGSEQFF	TGTGCCATCAACCCGACAGGGGGAAGTGAGCAGTTCTTC
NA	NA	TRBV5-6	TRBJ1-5	CASSLAGGDLQSQPQHF	TGTGCCAGCAGCTTGGCCGGAGGGGATCTGCAAAGTCAGCCCCAGCATTTT
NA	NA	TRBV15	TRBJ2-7	CATSSLSRGYEQYF	TGTGCCACCAGCAGTCTCTCAAGGGGCTACGAGCAGTACTTC
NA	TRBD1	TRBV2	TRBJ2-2	CASSGTGGFGELFF	TGTGCCAGCAGCGGGACAGGGGGCTTCGGGGAGCTGTTTTTT
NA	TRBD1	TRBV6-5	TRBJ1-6	CASSYNEGANSPLHF	TGTGCCAGCAGTTACAATGAGGGGGCGAATTCACCCCTCCACTTT
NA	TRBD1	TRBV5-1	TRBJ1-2	CASSGGQGYNYGYTF	TGCGCCAGCAGCGGCGGACAGGGGTACAACTATGGCTACACCTTC
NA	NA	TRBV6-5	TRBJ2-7	CASSYSGTIYEQYF	TGTGCCAGCAGTTACTCAGGGACAATCTACGAGCAGTACTTC
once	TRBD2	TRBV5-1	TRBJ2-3	CASSLQRGITDTQYF	TGCGCCAGCAGCTTGCAGCGGGGTATCACAGATACGCAGTATTTT
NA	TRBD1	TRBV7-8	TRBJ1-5	CASSLIGQGYQPQHF	TGTGCCAGCAGCTTAATCGGACAGGGTTATCAGCCCCAGCATTTT
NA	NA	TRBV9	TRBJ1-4	CASSGAPRQPNEKLFF	TGTGCCAGCAGCGGGGCCCCCCGACAGCCTAATGAAAAACTGTTTTTT
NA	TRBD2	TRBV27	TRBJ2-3	CASSLSAGGHADTQYF	TGTGCCAGCAGTTTATCGGCGGGGGGCCATGCAGATACGCAGTATTTT
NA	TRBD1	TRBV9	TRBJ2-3	CASSVRQGTGTDTQYF	TGTGCCAGCAGCGTGAGACAGGGGACTGGCACAGATACGCAGTATTTT
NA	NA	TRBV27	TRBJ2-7	CASSPLPSSYEQYF	TGTGCCAGCAGTCCCCTTCCTAGCTCCTACGAGCAGTACTTC
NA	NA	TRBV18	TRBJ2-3	CASSPERGTDTQYF	TGTGCCAGCTCACCTGAGAGGGGCACAGATACGCAGTATTTT
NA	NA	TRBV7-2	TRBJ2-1	CASSLAIGGYNEQFF	TGTGCCAGCAGCTTAGCGATCGGGGGTTACAATGAGCAGTTCTTC
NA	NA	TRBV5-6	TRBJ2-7	CASSSSTRDYEQYF	TGTGCCAGCAGCTCGTCCACTCGGGACTACGAGCAGTACTTC
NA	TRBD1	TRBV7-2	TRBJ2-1	CASSFGTGRNNEQFF	TGTGCCAGCAGCTTCGGGACAGGGAGGAACAATGAGCAGTTCTTC
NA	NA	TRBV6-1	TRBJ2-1	CASRAGQREYNEQFF	TGTGCCAGCAGGGCGGGACAGAGAGAATACAATGAGCAGTTCTTC
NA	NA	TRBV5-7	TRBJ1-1	CASSFEKGVNTEAFF	TGTGCCAGCAGCTTTGAGAAGGGGGTGAACACTGAAGCTTTCTTT
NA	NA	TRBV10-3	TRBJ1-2	CAIRYNYGYTF	TGTGCCATCAGGTATAACTATGGCTACACCTTC
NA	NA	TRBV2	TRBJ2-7	CASDSRAISYEQYF	TGTGCCAGCGATTCAAGAGCGATCTCCTACGAGCAGTACTTC
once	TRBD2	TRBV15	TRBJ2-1	CATSPRGRVGNEQFF	TGTGCCACCAGCCCCCGAGGGAGGGTGGGCAATGAGCAGTTCTTC
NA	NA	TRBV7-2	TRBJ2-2	CASSLDFSGTGELFF	TGTGCCAGCAGCTTAGATTTTTCGGGCACCGGGGAGCTGTTTTTT
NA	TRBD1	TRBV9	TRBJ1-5	CASSAVIQGRISNQPQHF	TGTGCCAGCAGCGCGGTAATACAGGGGAGGATAAGCAATCAGCCCCAGCATTTT
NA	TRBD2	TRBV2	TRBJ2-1	CASSARLADNEQFF	TGTGCCAGCAGTGCACGGCTAGCGGACAATGAGCAGTTCTTC
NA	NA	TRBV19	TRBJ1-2	CASSKTDRGYTF	TGTGCCAGTAGCAAGACAGATCGCGGCTACACCTTT
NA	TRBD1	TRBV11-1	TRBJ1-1	CASSRRDRGTNTEAFF	TGTGCCAGCAGCAGGCGGGACAGGGGGACGAACACTGAAGCTTTCTTT